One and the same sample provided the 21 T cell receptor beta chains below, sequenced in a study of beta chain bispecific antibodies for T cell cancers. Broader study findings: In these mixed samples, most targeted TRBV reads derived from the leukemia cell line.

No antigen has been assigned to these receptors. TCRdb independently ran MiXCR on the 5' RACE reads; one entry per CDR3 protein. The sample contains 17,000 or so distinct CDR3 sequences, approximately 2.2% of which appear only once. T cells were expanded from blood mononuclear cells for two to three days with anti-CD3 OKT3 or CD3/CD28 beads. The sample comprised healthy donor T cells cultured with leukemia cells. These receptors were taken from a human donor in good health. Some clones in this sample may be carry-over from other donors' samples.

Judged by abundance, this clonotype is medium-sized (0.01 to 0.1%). CDR3 in amino acids: CASSEWGYQETQYF. In DNA form, the CDR3 reads TGTGCCAGCAGTGAATGGGGGTACCAAGAGACCCAGTACTTC. The chain employs TRBV6-1 and TRBJ2-5, with D possibly being TRBD1 or TRBD2 (5 bases each). Trimming pared 2 bases from V and 0 bases from J, leaving 7 bases between. Germline V gene data show CDR1 as MNHNS and CDR2 as SASEGT. The CDR3 runs to 14 residues.

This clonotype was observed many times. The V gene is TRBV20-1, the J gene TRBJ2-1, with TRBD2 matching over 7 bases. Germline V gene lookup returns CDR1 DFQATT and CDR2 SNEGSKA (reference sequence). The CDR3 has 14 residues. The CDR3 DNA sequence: TGCGCCCGTAGTGGGGGGGGGATCTACAATGAGCAGTTCTTC. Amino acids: CARSGGGIYNEQFF.

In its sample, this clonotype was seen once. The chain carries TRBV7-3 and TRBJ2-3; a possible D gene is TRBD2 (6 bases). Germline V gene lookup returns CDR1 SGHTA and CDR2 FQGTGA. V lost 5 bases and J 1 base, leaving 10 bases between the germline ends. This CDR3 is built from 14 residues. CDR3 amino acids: CASSLWGGTDTQYF. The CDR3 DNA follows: TGTGCCAGCAGCCTATGGGGGGGCACAGATACGCAGTATTTT.

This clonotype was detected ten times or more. CDR3 sequence reads: CASSAGQGAGQETQYF. CDR3 sequence (DNA): TGTGCCAGCAGCGCCGGACAGGGGGCGGGCCAAGAGACCCAGTACTTC. V is TRBV7-3 and J is TRBJ2-5; 11 nucleotides agree with TRBD1. This CDR3 is 16 amino acids long. V shed 5 bases and J 1 base; nucleotides not matched to a gene: 6. Germline V CDR1 and CDR2: SGHTA, FQGTGA. Full variable domain (remainder filled in from reference TRBV7-3 and TRBJ2-5): GAGVSQTPSNKVTEKGKYVELRCDPISGHTALYWYRQSLGQGPEFLIYFQGTGAADDSGLPNDRFFAVRPEGSVSTLKIQRTERGDSAVYLCASSAGQGAGQETQYFGPGTRLLVL.

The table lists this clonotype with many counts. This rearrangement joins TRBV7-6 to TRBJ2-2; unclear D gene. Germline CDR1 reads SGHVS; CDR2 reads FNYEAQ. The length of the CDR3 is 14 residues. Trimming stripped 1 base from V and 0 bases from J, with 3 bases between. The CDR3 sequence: CASSLVANTGELFF. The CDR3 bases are TGTGCCAGCAGCTTAGTAGCGAACACCGGGGAGCTGTTTTTT.

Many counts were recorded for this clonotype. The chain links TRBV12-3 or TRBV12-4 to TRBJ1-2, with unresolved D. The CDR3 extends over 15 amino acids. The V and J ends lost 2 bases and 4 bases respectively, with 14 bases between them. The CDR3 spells CASSLWENSRYGYTF. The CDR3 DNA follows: TGTGCCAGCAGTTTATGGGAGAATTCCCGCTATGGCTACACCTTC.

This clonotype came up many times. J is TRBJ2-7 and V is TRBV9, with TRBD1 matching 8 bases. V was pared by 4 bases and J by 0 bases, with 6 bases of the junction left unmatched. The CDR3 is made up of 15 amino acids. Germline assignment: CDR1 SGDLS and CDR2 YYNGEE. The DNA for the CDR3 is TGTGCCAGCAGCTTTGGACAGGGCAGCTCCTACGAGCAGTACTTC. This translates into CASSFGQGSSYEQYF.

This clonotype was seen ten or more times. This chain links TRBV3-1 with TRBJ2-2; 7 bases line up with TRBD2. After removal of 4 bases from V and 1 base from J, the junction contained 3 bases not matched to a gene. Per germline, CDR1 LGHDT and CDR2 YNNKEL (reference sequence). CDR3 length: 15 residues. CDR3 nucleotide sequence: TGTGCCAGCAGCCCCTTAGCGGGGAACACCGGGGAGCTGTTTTTT. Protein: CASSPLAGNTGELFF. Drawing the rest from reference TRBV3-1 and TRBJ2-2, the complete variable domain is DTAVSQTPKYLVTQMGNDKSIKCEQNLGHDTMYWYKQDSKKFLKIMFSYNNKELIINETVPNRFSPKSPDKAHLNLHINSLELGDSAVYFCASSPLAGNTGELFFGEGSRLTVL.

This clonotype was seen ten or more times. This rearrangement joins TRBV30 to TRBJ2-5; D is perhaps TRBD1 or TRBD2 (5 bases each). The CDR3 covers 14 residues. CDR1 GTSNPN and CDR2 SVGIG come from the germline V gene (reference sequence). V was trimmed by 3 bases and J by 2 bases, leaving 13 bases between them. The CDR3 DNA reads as TGTGCCTGGAGCGACGGGACCGGGCAAGAGACCCAGTACTTC. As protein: CAWSDGTGQETQYF.

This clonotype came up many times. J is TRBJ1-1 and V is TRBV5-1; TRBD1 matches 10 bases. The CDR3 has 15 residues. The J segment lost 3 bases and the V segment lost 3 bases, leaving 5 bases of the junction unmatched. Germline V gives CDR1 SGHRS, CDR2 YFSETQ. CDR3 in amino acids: CASSSGGQGDTEAFF. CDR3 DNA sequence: TGCGCCAGCAGCTCGGGTGGACAGGGGGACACTGAAGCTTTCTTT.

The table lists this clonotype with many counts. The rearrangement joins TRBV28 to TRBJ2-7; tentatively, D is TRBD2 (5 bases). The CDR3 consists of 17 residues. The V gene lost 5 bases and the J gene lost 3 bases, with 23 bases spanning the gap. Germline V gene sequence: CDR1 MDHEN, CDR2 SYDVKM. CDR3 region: CASSALGSGEKDYEQYF. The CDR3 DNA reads TGTGCCAGCAGTGCCCTGGGAAGCGGCGAAAAAGACTACGAGCAGTACTTC.

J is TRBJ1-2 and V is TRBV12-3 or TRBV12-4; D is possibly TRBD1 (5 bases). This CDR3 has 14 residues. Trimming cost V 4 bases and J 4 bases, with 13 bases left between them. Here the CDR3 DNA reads TGTGCCAGCAGTTCCTGGGACGGAGCCTATGGCTACACCTTC. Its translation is CASSSWDGAYGYTF.

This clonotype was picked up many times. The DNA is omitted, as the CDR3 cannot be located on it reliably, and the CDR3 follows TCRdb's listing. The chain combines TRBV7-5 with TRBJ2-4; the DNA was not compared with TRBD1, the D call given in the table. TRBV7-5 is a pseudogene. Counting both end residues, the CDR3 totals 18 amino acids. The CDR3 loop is CISVSDCIRGKGKNIQYF.

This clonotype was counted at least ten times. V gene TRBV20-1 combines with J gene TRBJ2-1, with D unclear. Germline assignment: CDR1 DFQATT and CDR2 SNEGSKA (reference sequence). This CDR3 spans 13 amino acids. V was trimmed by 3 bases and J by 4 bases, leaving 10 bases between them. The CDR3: CSARGQLYNEQFF. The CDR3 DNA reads TGCAGTGCTAGGGGCCAGCTTTACAATGAGCAGTTCTTC.

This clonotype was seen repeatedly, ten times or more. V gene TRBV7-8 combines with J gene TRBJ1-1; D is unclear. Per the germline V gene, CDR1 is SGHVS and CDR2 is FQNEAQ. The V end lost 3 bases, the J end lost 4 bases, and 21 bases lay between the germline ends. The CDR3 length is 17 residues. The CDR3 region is CASSFWREVEVGTEAFF. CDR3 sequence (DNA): TGTGCCAGCAGCTTTTGGCGGGAGGTGGAGGTCGGCACTGAAGCTTTCTTT.

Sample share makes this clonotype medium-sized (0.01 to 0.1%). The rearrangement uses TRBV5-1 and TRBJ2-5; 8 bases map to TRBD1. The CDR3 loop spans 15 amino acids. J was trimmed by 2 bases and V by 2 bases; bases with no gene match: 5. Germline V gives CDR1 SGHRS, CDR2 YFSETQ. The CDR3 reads CASSFPGQGQETQYF. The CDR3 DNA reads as TGCGCCAGCAGCTTCCCAGGACAGGGACAAGAGACCCAGTACTTC. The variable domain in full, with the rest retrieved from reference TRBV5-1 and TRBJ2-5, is KAGVTQTPRYLIKTRGQQVTLSCSPISGHRSVSWYQQTPGQGLQFLFEYFSETQRNKGNFPGRFSGRQFSNSRSEMNVSTLELGDSALYLCASSFPGQGQETQYFGPGTRLLVL.

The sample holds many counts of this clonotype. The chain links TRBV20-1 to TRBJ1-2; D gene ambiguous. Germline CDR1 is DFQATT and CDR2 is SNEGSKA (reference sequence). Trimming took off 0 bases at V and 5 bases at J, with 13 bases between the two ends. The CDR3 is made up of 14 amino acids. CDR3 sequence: CSAREAGLNYGYTF. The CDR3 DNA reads TGCAGTGCTAGAGAGGCAGGACTGAATTATGGCTACACCTTC.

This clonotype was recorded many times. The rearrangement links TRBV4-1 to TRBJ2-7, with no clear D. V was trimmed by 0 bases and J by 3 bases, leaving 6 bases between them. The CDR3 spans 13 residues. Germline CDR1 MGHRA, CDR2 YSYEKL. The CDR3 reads CASSQDLNYEQYF. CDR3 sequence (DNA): TGCGCCAGCAGCCAAGATCTAAACTACGAGCAGTACTTC.

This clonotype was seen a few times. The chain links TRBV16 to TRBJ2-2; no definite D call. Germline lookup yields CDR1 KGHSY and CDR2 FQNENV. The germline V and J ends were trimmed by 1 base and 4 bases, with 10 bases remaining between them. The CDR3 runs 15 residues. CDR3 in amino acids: CASSQWGSGTGELFF. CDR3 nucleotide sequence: TGTGCCAGCAGCCAATGGGGATCAGGCACCGGGGAGCTGTTTTTT. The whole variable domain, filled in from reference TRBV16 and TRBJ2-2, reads GEEVAQTPKHLVRGEGQKAKLYCAPIKGHSYVFWYQQVLKNEFKFLISFQNENVFDETGMPKERFSAKCLPNSPCSLEIQATKLEDSAVYFCASSQWGSGTGELFFGEGSRLTVL.

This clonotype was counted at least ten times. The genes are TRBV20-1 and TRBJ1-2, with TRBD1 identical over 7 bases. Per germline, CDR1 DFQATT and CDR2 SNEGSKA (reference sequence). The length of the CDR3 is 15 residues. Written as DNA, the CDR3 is TGCAGAGTATCTAAAATTGACGGACAGGACTATGGCTACACCTTC. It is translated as CRVSKIDGQDYGYTF.

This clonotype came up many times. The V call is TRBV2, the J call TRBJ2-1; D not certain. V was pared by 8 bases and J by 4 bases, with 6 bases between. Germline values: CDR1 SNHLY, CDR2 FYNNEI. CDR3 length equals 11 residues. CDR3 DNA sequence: TGTGCCAGCGCCCTATACAATGAGCAGTTCTTC. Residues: CASALYNEQFF.